This T cell receptor beta chain appears in the sequencing data of a study of cytomegalovirus exposure and HLA in healthy donors (dated by TCRdb to the late 2010s). As for the study more broadly: According to an earlier analysis of a few hundred of the donors, some 170 million T cells yielded roughly 110 million unique TCR beta sequences and about 300 Gb of sequence data. A later genetic analysis took genome-wide SNP genotypes for about 60% of the roughly 670 donors and used that subset as a discovery cohort. Of the roughly 430 genotyped donors, 65% to 90% fell in the genetic ancestry cluster associated with self-reported Caucasian donors. A separate validation cohort of roughly 130 different subjects was used in addition to the 666-subject first cohort. Typing coverage varied by locus: roughly 629-630 donors for A, B, C, DRB1 and DQB1; around 560 for DQA1; over 600 for DPA1; more than 450 for DPB1. The later analysis used no new phenotypic data to find candidate immune exposures, relying instead on TCR beta sequences and their occurrence across donors. To decide whether each TCR beta V gene segment behaved as functional or pseudogenic, an earlier analysis of fewer than 750 of the donors relied on high-throughput TCR beta sequencing. To predict cytomegalovirus infection status, the study combined high-throughput TCR immunosequencing, statistical association of individual TCRs with disease status, and machine learning. A few DR-DQ haplotypes were handled as single units for association and clustering because linkage in the cohort was strong. Every discovery cohort repertoire had been produced on one sequencing platform. HLA typing covered class I and class II loci at four-digit resolution. The study used immunosequencing to profile the T cell repertoires of 666 subjects and linked those repertoires to cytomegalovirus serostatus. A later analysis re-analyzed previously published TCR beta repertoires from about 600 donors and added high-resolution HLA genotyping to study TCR occurrence patterns. The study aimed to test whether signatures of past pathogen exposure could be identified by cataloging public T cell receptors. Roughly 310 gigabases of sequencing data and approximately 93 million unique TCR sequences were included in an early release covering about 700 HLA-typed donors. Across approximately 420 genotyped donors of the cohort, an average of roughly 200,000 unique TCR beta nucleotide sequences per donor were sequenced, and approximately 17% of those sequences were non-productive. Donor age, sex, ethnicity and CMV serostatus were compiled alongside the repertoire data. Overall study results and their limits: Correlated functional status among segregating V segments might reflect linkage disequilibrium, but an unknown experimental factor could not be ruled out. A cluster of highly shared sequence variants was judged likely to represent a technical artifact of the sequencing pipeline. CMV serostatus was the only immune exposure information available for the cohort. Because HLA typing was unavailable for some donors at each locus, only the typed subset was used in association tests. The authors suggested that the approach could potentially be extended to other disease states and immunological phenotypes. A later analysis found that HLA-associated TCR beta chains were more clonally expanded and had lower generation probabilities than equally common non-associated chains. A total of 150 to 200 TCR beta chains were listed by the study as associated with cytomegalovirus. A further reported finding was that TCR beta sequences accurately predicted the HLA-A and HLA-B alleles for most subjects in the first cohort. An earlier analysis of several hundred of the donors showed that most TCR beta V segments appeared in productive rearrangements either about 87% or about 30% of the time, which broadly matched IMGT annotations. While some public TCRs were present in many individuals, most TCR sequences turned up only very rarely across donors. In a later analysis, the rate of TCR association differed among HLA loci, with DRB1 alleles having the most associated TCRs and HLA-C alleles having the fewest. Compared with the 666-donor mean, donors in an Asian-associated ancestry cluster had fewer N-insertions in productive TCRs, according to a later genetic analysis. Some IMGT-functional V segments, including TRBV6-2 and TRBV6-3, could not be told apart with the 87-base-pair reads, so those segments were excluded. Presence/absence analyses assumed roughly uniform sequencing depth across donors, an assumption that may not hold. In a later analysis, several top co-occurrence clusters were reported to appear linked to parvovirus B19, influenza, CMV and Epstein-Barr virus. The classifier was reported to diagnose cytomegalovirus status with high specificity and sensitivity in both the original and validation cohorts. In a later analysis, some 17,000 TCR beta sequences were associated with specific HLA alleles at a false discovery rate of 0.05. A few of the identified cytomegalovirus-associated TCR beta chains were confirmed in vitro to be specific for cytomegalovirus antigens. When HLA alleles, especially DR and DQ, strongly co-occurred, attributing TCR associations to individual alleles was difficult. A later analysis found that most CMV-associated TCR beta chains appeared HLA-restricted, with HLA associations seemingly driven largely by CMV exposure. In this cohort, only TCR beta chains were sequenced, and detectable features were limited by the absence of alpha or paired-chain data. Because counts were too low, about 15 rarely observed V segments, including chromosome 9 orphons, were left out of the earlier analysis of about 620 of the donors. An association between a missense DCLRE1C variant and V-gene and J-gene trimming of TCR beta chains was found in a later genetic analysis and replicated in an independent cohort.

Library preparation was by the immunoSEQ multiplex PCR assay. For the multiplex PCR, a mixture combining 60 forward primers for TCR Vbeta segments and 13 reverse primers for TCR Jbeta segments was used. The CDR3 region of rearranged TCR beta genes was amplified from genomic DNA with a multiplex PCR assay. Amplified TCR beta libraries were sequenced as 87-base-pair reads on the Illumina HiSeq System. Concerning the study's data processing: A later analysis tallied about 77 million unique TCR beta chains across the 610 or so repertoires, and about 12 million of those chains were shared by two or more donors. Raw reads were error-corrected and collapsed into unique sequences by a nearest-neighbor algorithm in which closely related sequences were merged to remove PCR and sequencing errors. V, D and J gene segments were assigned by aligning CDR3 sequences to IMGT reference sequences. For a sequence to be retained, a match of at least six nucleotides was required to both a V gene segment and a J gene segment. Rearrangements were classified as productive when the CDR3 lacked stop codons and remained in frame with V and J, and all other rearrangements were classified as non-productive. CDR3 was defined by IMGT convention, running from the second conserved V-encoded cysteine to the conserved J-encoded phenylalanine. The earlier analysis of approximately 500 of the donors excluded sequences that lacked an unambiguous match to a single V gene segment. In an earlier analysis of about 590 of the donors, a V segment was called functional when productive rearrangements were above 56.7%, and segregating when the standard deviation between donors exceeded 5%. A statistical classification framework was developed to diagnose cytomegalovirus status using the catalog of TCR beta chain sequences. In a later analysis, TCR nucleotide sequences were compared against IMGT/GENE-DB human TR gene sequences so that V and J genes could be assigned. The TCRdist pipeline was used in a later analysis to assign CDR3 sequences and most-parsimonious VDJ recombination scenarios. In a later analysis, every TCR beta chain was defined by the combination of its CDR3 amino acid sequence and its V-gene family, and reads without a unique V-gene family were dropped. To address suspected cross-contamination and a sequencing artifact, a later analysis removed under 600 highly shared, low-generation-probability nucleotide sequences. A later analysis calculated a clonal expansion index for each public chain from normalized within-repertoire ranks of inferred template counts. In a later analysis, generation probabilities were computed with a VDJ recombination model fitted to out-of-frame rearrangements, and the resulting probabilities were checked against IGoR. In a later analysis, hypergeometric tests were used to score TCR-TCR, TCR-HLA and TCR-CMV co-occurrence, with a repertoire-size bias correction applied to TCR pairs. A later analysis estimated false discovery rates by permuting HLA or CMV assignments 20 times. In a later analysis, co-occurring TCRs were grouped with DBSCAN, and TCRdist sequence similarity was added when clustering was performed within HLA-allele-positive subsets. Repertoires with fewer than 30,000 or more than 120,000 public chains, plus five repertoires with anomalous nucleotide sharing, were excluded from co-occurrence clustering. The clones in this table, taken by TCRdb from immuneACCESS, are in-frame only. Not every clone is retained; where verified, under half of the shortfall comes from an unresolved V gene, and the cause of the rest is unknown. V, J and clone size were drawn from that table, and D and trimming were deduced from the DNA. The sample table shows around 200,000 clones, and about 80% are seen once. Around 2.8% of the sample belongs to the ten largest clones.

The cohort comprised around 690 healthy bone marrow donors. At the time of sampling, all cohort members were nominally healthy, though unrecorded immune exposures were likely present. The donor was CMV seropositive and belonged to the group of over 250 seropositive cohort members. Every donor gave a peripheral blood sample, and the peripheral blood mononuclear cells from that sample were used for TCR beta sequencing. Genomic DNA extraction from the blood cell samples was performed with the Qiagen DNeasy Blood Extraction Kit. Points on this clone: It has no known antigen specificity. No base-level quality is on record; no much larger clone is a single base apart.

The germline V and J ends show losses of 0 bases and 2 bases respectively, and no gene match explains 10 bases of the junction. From cysteine to phenylalanine, the CDR3 is 20 amino acids long. Just CDR3 DNA is preserved here, 60 bases in frame from base 1. The germline V gene sets CDR1 to SGHVS and CDR2 to FQNEAQ. The sequence was collected from a woman aged 60-75 years in good health and CMV-seropositive. The material sequenced was PBMCs. Recombination connected TRBV7-8 to TRBJ2-6; TRBD1 lines up with 10 middle nucleotides. The base sequence is TGTGCCAGCAGCTTAGCTTCTTTTGGGACAGGGGAACCTGGGGCCAACGTCCTGACTTTC. The translation is CASSLASFGTGEPGANVLTF. Here the CDR3 is joined to the reference TRBV7-8 and TRBJ2-6 genes, and the full variable domain is: GAGVSQSPRYKVAKRGQDVALRCDPISGHVSLFWYQQALGQGPEFLTYFQNEAQLDKSGLPSDRFFAERPEGSVSTLKIQRTQQEDSAVYLCASSLASFGTGEPGANVLTFGAGSRLTVL.